This T cell receptor beta chain was recovered during a study of blood T cell repertoires in COVID-19. Study context: Sample material is recorded as cDNA or gDNA derived from T cells, B-cell-depleted T cells, or PBMCs.

Patients in Seattle were enrolled during active infection, then followed longitudinally. Original analysis: Counts of nucleated cells, estimated from reference gene primer amplification, were obtained. Data came from immunoSEQ multiplex PCR; TCRdb stores just in-frame clones and leaves some out. The V and J calls and clone size come from that table; D and trimming were worked out from the DNA. The sample contains fewer than 300,000 clones, 80% to 95% of which appear only once. Germline assignment: CDR1 SNHLY and CDR2 FYNNEI. CDR3 size: 11 residues. The origin of this receptor is a woman aged 25-40 years with COVID-19, enrolled during active disease. This chain connects TRBV2 to TRBJ1-1; TRBD1 agrees at 7 bases. The specimen was peripheral blood. CDR3 amino acids: CTGAMSTEAFF. The CDR3 bases are TGTACAGGGGCCATGAGCACTGAAGCTTTCTTT. Variable domain in full (rest from reference TRBV2 and TRBJ1-1): EPEVTQTPSHQVTQMGQEVILRCVPISNHLYFYWYRQILGQKVEFLVSFYNNEISEKSEIFDDQFSVERPDGSNFTLKIRSTKLEDSAMYFCTGAMSTEAFFGQGTRLTVV.